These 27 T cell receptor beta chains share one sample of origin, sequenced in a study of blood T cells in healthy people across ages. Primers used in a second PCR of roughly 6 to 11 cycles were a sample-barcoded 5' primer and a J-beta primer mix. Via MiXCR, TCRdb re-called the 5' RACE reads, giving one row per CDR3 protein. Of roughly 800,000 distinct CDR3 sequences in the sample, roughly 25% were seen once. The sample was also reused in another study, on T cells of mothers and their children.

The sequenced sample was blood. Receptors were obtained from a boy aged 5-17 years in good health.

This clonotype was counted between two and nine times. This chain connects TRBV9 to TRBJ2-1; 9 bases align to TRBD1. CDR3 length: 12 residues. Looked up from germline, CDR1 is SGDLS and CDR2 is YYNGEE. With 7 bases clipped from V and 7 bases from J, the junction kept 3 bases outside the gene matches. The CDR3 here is CASSGTGNEQFF. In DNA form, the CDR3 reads TGTGCCAGCTCCGGGACAGGGAATGAGCAGTTCTTC.

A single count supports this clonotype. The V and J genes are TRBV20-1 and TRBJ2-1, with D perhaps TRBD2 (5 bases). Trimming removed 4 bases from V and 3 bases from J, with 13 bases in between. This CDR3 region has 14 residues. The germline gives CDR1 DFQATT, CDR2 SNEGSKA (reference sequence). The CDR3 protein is CSAIVDWHYNEQFF. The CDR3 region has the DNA TGCAGTGCTATAGTGGACTGGCACTACAATGAGCAGTTCTTC.

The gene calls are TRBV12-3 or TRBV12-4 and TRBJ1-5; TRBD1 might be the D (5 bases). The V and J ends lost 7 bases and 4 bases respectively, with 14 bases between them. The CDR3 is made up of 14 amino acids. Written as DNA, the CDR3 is TGTGCCAGCACCACCCGACGGGGGAATCAGCCCCAGCATTTT. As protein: CASTTRRGNQPQHF.

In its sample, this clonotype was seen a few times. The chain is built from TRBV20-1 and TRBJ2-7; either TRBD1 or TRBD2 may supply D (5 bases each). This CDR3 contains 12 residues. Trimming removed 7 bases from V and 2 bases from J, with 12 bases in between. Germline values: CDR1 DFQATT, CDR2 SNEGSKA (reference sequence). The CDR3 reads CSGGPSAYEQYF. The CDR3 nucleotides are TGCAGTGGGGGACCGTCCGCCTACGAGCAGTACTTC.

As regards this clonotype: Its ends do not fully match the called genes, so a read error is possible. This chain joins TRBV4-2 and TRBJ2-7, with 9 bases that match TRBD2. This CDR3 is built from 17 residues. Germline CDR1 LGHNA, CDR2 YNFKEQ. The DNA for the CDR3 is TGTGCCGGCAGCCAAGATTTGTCTAGCGGGAAAACCTACGAGCAGTACTTC. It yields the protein CAGSQDLSSGKTYEQYF.

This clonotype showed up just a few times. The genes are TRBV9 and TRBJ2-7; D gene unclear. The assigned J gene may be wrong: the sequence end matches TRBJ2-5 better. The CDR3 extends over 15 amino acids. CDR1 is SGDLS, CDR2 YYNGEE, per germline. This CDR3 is CASSARTSPGETQYF. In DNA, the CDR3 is TGTGCCAGCAGCGCGCGGACGTCCCCCGGGGAGACCCAGTACTTC.

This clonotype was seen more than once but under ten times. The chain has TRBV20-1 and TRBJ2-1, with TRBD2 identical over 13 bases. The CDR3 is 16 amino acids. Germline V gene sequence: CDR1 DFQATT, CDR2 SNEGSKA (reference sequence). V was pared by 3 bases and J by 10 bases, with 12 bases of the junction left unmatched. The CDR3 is CSASAGTSGMMREQFF. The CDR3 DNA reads TGCAGTGCTAGCGCCGGGACTAGCGGGATGATGAGGGAGCAGTTCTTC.

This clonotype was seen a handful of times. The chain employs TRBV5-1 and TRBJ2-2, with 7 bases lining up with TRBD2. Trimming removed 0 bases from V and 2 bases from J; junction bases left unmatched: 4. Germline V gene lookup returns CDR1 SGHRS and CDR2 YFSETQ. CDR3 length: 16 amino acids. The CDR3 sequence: CASSLGAGPNTGELFF. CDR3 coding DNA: TGCGCCAGCAGCTTGGGAGCGGGACCAAACACCGGGGAGCTGTTTTTT.

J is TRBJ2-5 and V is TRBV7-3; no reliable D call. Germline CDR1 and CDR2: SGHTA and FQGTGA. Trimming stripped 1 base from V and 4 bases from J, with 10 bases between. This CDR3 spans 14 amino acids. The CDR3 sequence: CASSLSLPGETQYF. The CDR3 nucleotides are TGTGCCAGCAGCTTAAGTCTGCCGGGAGAGACCCAGTACTTC. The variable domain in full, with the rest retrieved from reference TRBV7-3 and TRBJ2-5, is GAGVSQTPSNKVTEKGKYVELRCDPISGHTALYWYRQSLGQGPEFLIYFQGTGAADDSGLPNDRFFAVRPEGSVSTLKIQRTERGDSAVYLCASSLSLPGETQYFGPGTRLLVL.

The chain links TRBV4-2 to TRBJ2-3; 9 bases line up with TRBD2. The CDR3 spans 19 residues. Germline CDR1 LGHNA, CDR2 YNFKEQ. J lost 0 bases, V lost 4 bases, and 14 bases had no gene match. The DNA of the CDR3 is TGTGCCAGCAGCCCCGACGCAGCTAGCGGGGAGACTAGCACAGATACGCAGTATTTT. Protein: CASSPDAASGETSTDTQYF.

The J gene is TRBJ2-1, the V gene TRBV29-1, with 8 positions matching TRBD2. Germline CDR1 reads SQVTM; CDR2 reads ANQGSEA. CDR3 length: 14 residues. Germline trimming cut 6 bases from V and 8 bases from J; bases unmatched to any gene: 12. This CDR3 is CSVSTGTRFDEQFF. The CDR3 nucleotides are TGCAGCGTCTCTACCGGGACTAGATTCGATGAGCAGTTCTTC.

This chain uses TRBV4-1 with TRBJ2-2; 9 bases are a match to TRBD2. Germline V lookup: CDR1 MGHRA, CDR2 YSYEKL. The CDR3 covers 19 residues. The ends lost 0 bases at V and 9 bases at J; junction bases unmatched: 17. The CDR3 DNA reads TGCGCCAGCAGCCAAGATTTAGCTAGCGGGACTTTGGGAGGAAGGGAGCTGTTTTTT. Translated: CASSQDLASGTLGGRELFF.

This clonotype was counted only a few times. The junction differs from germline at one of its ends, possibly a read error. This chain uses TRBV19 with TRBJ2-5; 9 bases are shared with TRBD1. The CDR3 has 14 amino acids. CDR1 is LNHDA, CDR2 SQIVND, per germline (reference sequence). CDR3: CASSPNRGRETQYF. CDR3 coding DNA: TGTGCCAGTAGCCCGAACAGGGGGCGGGAGACTCAGTACTTC.

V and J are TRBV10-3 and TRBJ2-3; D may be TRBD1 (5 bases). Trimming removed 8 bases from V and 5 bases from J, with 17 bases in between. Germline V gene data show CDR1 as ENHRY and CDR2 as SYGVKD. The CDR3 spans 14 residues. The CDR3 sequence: CAISRQGLVDTQYF. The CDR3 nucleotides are TGTGCCATCTCGCGCCAGGGCCTGGTAGATACGCAGTATTTT.

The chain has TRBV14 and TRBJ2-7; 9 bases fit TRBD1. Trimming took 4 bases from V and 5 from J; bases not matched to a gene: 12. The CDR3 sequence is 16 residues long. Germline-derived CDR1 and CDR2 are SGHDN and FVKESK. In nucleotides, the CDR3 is TGTGCCAGCAGCCGAGACCGGGACAGGGTGTCAGACGAGCAGTACTTC. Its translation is CASSRDRDRVSDEQYF.

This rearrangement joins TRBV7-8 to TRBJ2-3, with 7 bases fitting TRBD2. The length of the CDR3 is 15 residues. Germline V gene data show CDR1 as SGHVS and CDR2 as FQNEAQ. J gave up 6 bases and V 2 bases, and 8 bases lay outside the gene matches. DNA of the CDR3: TGTGCCAGCAGCTTACTGGCGGGAGCTAGTGATACGCAGTATTTT. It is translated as CASSLLAGASDTQYF.

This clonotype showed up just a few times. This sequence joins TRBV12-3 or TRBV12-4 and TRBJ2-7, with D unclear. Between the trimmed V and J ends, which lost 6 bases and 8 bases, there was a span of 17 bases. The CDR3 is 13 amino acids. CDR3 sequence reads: CASSATVPLQQYF. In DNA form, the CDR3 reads TGTGCCAGCAGCGCCACGGTCCCCCTCCAGCAGTACTTC.

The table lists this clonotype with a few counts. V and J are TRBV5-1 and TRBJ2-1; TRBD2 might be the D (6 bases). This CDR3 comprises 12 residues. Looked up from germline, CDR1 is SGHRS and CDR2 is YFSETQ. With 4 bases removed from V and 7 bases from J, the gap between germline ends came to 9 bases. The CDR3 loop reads CASSTLANEQFF. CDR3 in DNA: TGCGCCAGCAGCACTCTAGCGAATGAGCAGTTCTTC.

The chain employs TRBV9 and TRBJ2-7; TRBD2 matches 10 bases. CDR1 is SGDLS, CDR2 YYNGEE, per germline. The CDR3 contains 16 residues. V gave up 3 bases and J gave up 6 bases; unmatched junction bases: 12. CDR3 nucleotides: TGTGCCAGCAGCGCCCCCAGAGAAGCGGGAGGGCTCGAGCAGTACTTC. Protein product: CASSAPREAGGLEQYF.

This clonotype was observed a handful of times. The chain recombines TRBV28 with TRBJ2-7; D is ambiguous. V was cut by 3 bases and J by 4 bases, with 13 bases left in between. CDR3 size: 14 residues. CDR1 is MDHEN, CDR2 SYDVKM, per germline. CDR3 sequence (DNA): TGTGCCAGCAGTTTTTCGAGGCCCCAGTACGAGCAGTACTTC. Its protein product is CASSFSRPQYEQYF.

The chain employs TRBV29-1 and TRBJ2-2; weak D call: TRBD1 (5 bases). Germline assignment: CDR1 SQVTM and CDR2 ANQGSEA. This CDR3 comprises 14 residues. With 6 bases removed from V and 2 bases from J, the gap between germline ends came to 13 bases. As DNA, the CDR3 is TGCAGCGTGGCGGACAACCCCAACACCGGGGAGCTGTTTTTT. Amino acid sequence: CSVADNPNTGELFF.

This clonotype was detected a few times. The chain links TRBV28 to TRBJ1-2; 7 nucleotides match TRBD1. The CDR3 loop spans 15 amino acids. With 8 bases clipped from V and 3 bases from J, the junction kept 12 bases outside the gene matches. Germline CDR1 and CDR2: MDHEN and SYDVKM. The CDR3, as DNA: TGTGCCAGCCGTCCCCGGGACAGAATTTACTATGGCTACACCTTC. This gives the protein CASRPRDRIYYGYTF.

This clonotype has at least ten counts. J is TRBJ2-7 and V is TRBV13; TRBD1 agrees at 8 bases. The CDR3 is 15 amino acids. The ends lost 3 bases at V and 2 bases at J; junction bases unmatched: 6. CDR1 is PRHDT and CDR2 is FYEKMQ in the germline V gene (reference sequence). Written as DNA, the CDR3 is TGTGCCAGCAGCTTGAGGCAGGGGGCCCCCTACGAGCAGTACTTC. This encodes CASSLRQGAPYEQYF.

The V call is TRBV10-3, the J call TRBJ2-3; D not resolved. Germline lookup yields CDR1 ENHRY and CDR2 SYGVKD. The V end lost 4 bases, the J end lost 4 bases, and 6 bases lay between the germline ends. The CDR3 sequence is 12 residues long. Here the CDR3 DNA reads TGTGCCATCAGTGTGGCCTCAGATACGCAGTATTTT. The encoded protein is CAISVASDTQYF.

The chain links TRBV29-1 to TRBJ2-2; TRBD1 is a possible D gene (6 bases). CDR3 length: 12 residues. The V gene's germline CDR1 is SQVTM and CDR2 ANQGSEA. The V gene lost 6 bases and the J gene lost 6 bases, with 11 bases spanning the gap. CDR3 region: CSVNRVSGELFF. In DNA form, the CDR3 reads TGCAGCGTAAACAGGGTATCCGGGGAGCTGTTTTTT.

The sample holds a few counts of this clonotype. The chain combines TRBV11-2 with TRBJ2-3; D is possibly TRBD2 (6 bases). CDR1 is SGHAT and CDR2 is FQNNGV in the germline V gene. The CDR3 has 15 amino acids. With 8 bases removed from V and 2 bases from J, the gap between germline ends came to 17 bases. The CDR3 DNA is TGTGCCAGCTGCCATACCGGGGGTTTCACAGATACGCAGTATTTT. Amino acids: CASCHTGGFTDTQYF.

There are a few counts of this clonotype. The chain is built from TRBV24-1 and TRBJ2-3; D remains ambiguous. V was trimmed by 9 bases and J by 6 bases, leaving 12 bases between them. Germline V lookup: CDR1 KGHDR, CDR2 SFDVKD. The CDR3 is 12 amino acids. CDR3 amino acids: CATQNGGDTQYF. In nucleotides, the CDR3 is TGTGCCACCCAAAACGGCGGTGATACGCAGTATTTT.